This is a list of T cell receptor beta chains from one sample in a study of blood T cell repertoires in COVID-19. The assay was immunoSEQ multiplex PCR, and TCRdb's table has in-frame clones only and misses some. This sample has around 65,000 clones; over 60% occur once, and the top ten carry about 6.4%. Sample: peripheral blood. These receptors came from a woman in her 50s with active or convalescent COVID-19. CDR3s include the opening cysteine and the closing phenylalanine or tryptophan. D genes are given only for firm matches. Clone size is stated in some rows and not others, as once, few, many or a class when expanded.

cdr3_nt cdr3_aa j_call v_call clone_size d_call
TGTGCCTGGAGTCCGGGTACGAATTCTGATCAGCCCCAGCATTTT CAWSPGTNSDQPQHF TRBJ1-5 TRBV30 NA NA
TGTGCCAGCAGCGTAGGGGGGGGCGGGACCTACGAGCAGTACTTC CASSVGGGGTYEQYF TRBJ2-7 TRBV9 NA NA
TGTGCCAGCAGCCAGGGACTGGGCTATGGCTACACCTTC CASSQGLGYGYTF TRBJ1-2 TRBV3-1/TRBV3-2 NA NA
TGTGCCAGCAGCGTAGGAGCCCCCCCCAGGGCAGAGGGCTACACCTTC CASSVGAPPRAEGYTF TRBJ1-2 TRBV9 NA NA
TGTGCCAGCAGCACCACTAGAGGATCCTACGAGCAGTACTTC CASSTTRGSYEQYF TRBJ2-7 TRBV11-2 once NA
TGTGCCAGCGCTAGGGGGTCGTGGATTTATGGCTACACCTTC CASARGSWIYGYTF TRBJ1-2 TRBV5-6 NA NA
TGTGCCAGTACCCGCCAGGCGTCCGGGGAGCTGTTTTTT CASTRQASGELFF TRBJ2-2 TRBV19 NA NA
TGTGCCAGCAGCTTGTCTCGGGACAGGCCCAAGTACGAGCAGTACTTC CASSLSRDRPKYEQYF TRBJ2-7 TRBV5-4 NA TRBD1
TGTGCCAGCAGCTTAGCGGACTTCAGGGGGCGCCGGGCGACTGAAAAACTGTTTTTT CASSLADFRGRRATEKLFF TRBJ1-4 TRBV7-9 few TRBD1
TGTGCCAGCAGCCCAGGGACAGCTAGAGGGGGAGGCTACACCTTC CASSPGTARGGGYTF TRBJ1-2 TRBV3-1/TRBV3-2 NA TRBD1
TGTGCCAGCGAGGGGGGGCAAATGAACACTGAAGCTTTCTTT CASEGGQMNTEAFF TRBJ1-1 TRBV2 NA NA
TGTGCCAGTAGTATTGGGACAGGGACCTACGAGCAGTACTTC CASSIGTGTYEQYF TRBJ2-7 TRBV19 many TRBD1
TGTGCCAGCAGTTTAATCAGGGGGAACGGCGAGCAGTACTTC CASSLIRGNGEQYF TRBJ2-7 TRBV27 NA TRBD1
TGTGCCAGCAGTTGGCCGGGACTCTACGAGCAGTACTTC CASSWPGLYEQYF TRBJ2-7 TRBV27 NA NA
TGTGCCAGCAGCCAGGTGACAGGGGGCACTGAAGCTTTCTTT CASSQVTGGTEAFF TRBJ1-1 TRBV3-1/TRBV3-2 NA TRBD1
TGTGCCAGCAGCCGGACTAGCGGGAGATGGAATGAGCAGTTCTTC CASSRTSGRWNEQFF TRBJ2-1 TRBV7-2 once TRBD2
TGTGCCAGCAGCTCAGTAACCTACAGGGCCGCCCTGGACACTGAAGCTTTCTTT CASSSVTYRAALDTEAFF TRBJ1-1 TRBV7-9 NA NA
TGTGCCACCAGTAGGAGGGAAGGCTTGAACTATGGCTACACCTTC CATSRREGLNYGYTF TRBJ1-2 TRBV24-1 NA NA
TGTGCCAGCAGTGAAAACGCGAACCCTGGAGGCAATCAGCCCCAGCATTTT CASSENANPGGNQPQHF TRBJ1-5 TRBV6-1 NA NA
TGCGCCAGCAGCTTGTATGGGACTAGCGGGAGCACAGATACGCAGTATTTT CASSLYGTSGSTDTQYF TRBJ2-3 TRBV5-1 NA TRBD2
TGTGCCAGCTCTAGGGACACTAACTATGGCTACACCTTC CASSRDTNYGYTF TRBJ1-2 TRBV18 NA NA
TGTGCCAGTAGCCCTCTACCTAGCGGGAGCTACGAGCAGTACTTC CASSPLPSGSYEQYF TRBJ2-7 TRBV19 NA TRBD2
TGTGCCTGGAGTTCGGGACAGACACTCTCTGGAAACACCATATATTTT CAWSSGQTLSGNTIYF TRBJ1-3 TRBV30 few TRBD1
TGCAGCGTTGATAGGGCGGGGATGAACACTGAAGCTTTCTTT CSVDRAGMNTEAFF TRBJ1-1 TRBV29-1 NA NA
TGTGCCAGTCTTAGCGGGAGTCTTTCCTACGAGCAGTACTTC CASLSGSLSYEQYF TRBJ2-7 TRBV6-6 NA TRBD2
TGTGCCAGCAGCTCGGGGAGGGCGCGGAACACTGAAGCTTTCTTT CASSSGRARNTEAFF TRBJ1-1 TRBV4-2 once NA
TGTGCCAGCAGTTACGGCCCGGGGGGCGAGCAGTTCTTC CASSYGPGGEQFF TRBJ2-1 TRBV6-2/TRBV6-3 NA NA
TGTGCCAGCAGTGAAGCGTGGGGGCTCGGCCAGCCCCAGCATTTT CASSEAWGLGQPQHF TRBJ1-5 TRBV6-1 NA NA
TGTGCCAGCAGCCTGGGACAGGAAAGCTACGAGCAGTACTTC CASSLGQESYEQYF TRBJ2-7 TRBV7-2 few TRBD1
TGTGCCAGCAGCTTGGCCCGGGGACAGGGAGGGTCAGCTTTCTTT CASSLARGQGGSAFF TRBJ1-1 TRBV5-5 NA TRBD1
TGTGCCAGCTCTCCCGGGACAGGGGTTAAAGGCTACACCTTC CASSPGTGVKGYTF TRBJ1-2 TRBV18 NA TRBD1
TGTGCCAGCAGTTTAAGGGCGGGCCTCTTCTCCTACGAGCAGTACTTC CASSLRAGLFSYEQYF TRBJ2-7 TRBV6-2/TRBV6-3 NA NA